This is a list of T cell receptor beta chains from one sample in a study of shared clonotypes between healthy human individuals. Generated by immunoSEQ multiplex PCR, the TCRdb table keeps only in-frame clones and is missing some. The sample carries about 1,800,000 clones, just under 95% recorded once. The sequencing sample was made of naive CD8+ T cells sorted from blood. All receptors derive from a man aged 18 to 30 in good health. Each CDR3 is given with its conserved first and last residue.

j_call v_call cdr3_aa
TRBJ2-7 TRBV18 CASSPGFEGDSYEQYF
TRBJ2-1 TRBV14 CASSHDGTGNNEQFF
TRBJ2-1 TRBV5-6 CASRGDRPNEQFF
TRBJ2-1 TRBV7-8 CASSFNTGTSGRSYNEQFF
TRBJ2-5 TRBV5-1 CASSLGVESGGETQYF
TRBJ2-5 TRBV6-1 CASSDVISGGETQYF
TRBJ2-3 TRBV30 CAWNPADTQYF
TRBJ1-1 TRBV2 CASSEDRMNTEAFF
TRBJ2-6 TRBV5-1 CASSLEAGGLSSGANVLTF
TRBJ2-5 TRBV25-1 CASSGGQGLIRETQYF
TRBJ2-7 TRBV6-1 CASGQGQNFYEQYF
TRBJ2-7 TRBV2 CASRTPGLAAYEQYF
TRBJ2-7 TRBV19 CATSPAGPYEQYF
TRBJ2-7 TRBV9 CASSVGPSGSFYEQYF
TRBJ2-3 TRBV5-1 CASSPYGQGLTDTQYF
TRBJ2-7 TRBV4-3 CASSHEAELSYEQYF
TRBJ2-7 TRBV7-6 CASSPGTGSYEQYF
TRBJ2-1 TRBV11-2 CASSLVVGADNEQFF
TRBJ2-1 TRBV13 CASSTASFGYNEQFF
TRBJ2-2 TRBV5-1 CASSTAGAGDIGELFF
TRBJ2-2 TRBV7-3 CASSLTGGNTGELFF
TRBJ1-1 TRBV7-9 CASSPPPSNTTEAFF
TRBJ1-1 TRBV4-1 CASSQGTGVTEAFF
TRBJ2-2 TRBV30 CAWSVTNGELFF
TRBJ2-7 TRBV6-1 CASSEGLAGGTYEQYF
TRBJ1-5 TRBV6-5 CASSPLGNQPQHF
TRBJ2-7 TRBV6-5 CASRPGQSYEQYF
TRBJ1-1 TRBV28 CASSEQGLNTEAFF
TRBJ2-7 TRBV27 CASSIQGTAVSYEQYF
TRBJ2-7 TRBV13 CASSLVGNHYEQYF
TRBJ2-7 TRBV27 CASRSHPGLNEQYF
TRBJ2-2 TRBV2 CASYNAYTGELFF
TRBJ1-1 TRBV7-9 CASSPTGREAFF
TRBJ1-1 TRBV27 CASSFVEIDTEAFF
TRBJ1-5 TRBV29-1 CSVEEENQPQHF
TRBJ2-1 TRBV7-8 CASSSHRELYNEQFF
TRBJ2-2 TRBV7-8 CASSLIVAGVDGELFF
TRBJ2-7 TRBV6-6 CASNPWEETYEQYF
TRBJ2-7 TRBV28 CASSLVLGREQYF
TRBJ2-7 TRBV19 CASPSTGGEQYF
TRBJ1-2 TRBV6-1 CASSEQSYGYTF
TRBJ2-5 TRBV6-6 CASTLWGLGETQYF
TRBJ2-7 TRBV7-2 CASSDSGTGVYEQYF
TRBJ2-7 TRBV15 CATSRRGFNEQYF
TRBJ2-3 TRBV7-9 CASSGRQGEKASDTQYF
TRBJ2-7 TRBV5-3 CARSPAPAQRAYEQYF
TRBJ2-1 TRBV5-1 CASSQRGNEQFF
TRBJ2-1 TRBV7-3 CASSLGTSGGNEQFF
TRBJ1-1 TRBV10-2 CASSPSPGQGINTEAFF
TRBJ2-7 TRBV4-1 CASSQEYLAGGSYEQYF
TRBJ2-7 TRBV7-9 CASSLDTSGFSYEQYF
TRBJ1-4 TRBV2 CASSKTREKLFF
TRBJ1-1 TRBV30 CAWRLTGKDTEAFF
TRBJ2-3 TRBV7-3 CASSPGTDSSTDTQYF
TRBJ2-3 TRBV4-1 CASSQVSEGPYTDTQYF